The 19 T cell receptor beta chains below all came from one sample that was sequenced in a study of regulatory T cells in long-lasting Graves disease. Researchers made TCR beta libraries by using iRepertoire HTBI primers and running Arm-PCR on CDR3 regions. One entry per CDR3 protein results from TCRdb running MiXCR on the multiplex PCR reads. The table lists 410,000 or so distinct CDR3 sequences, about 15% of them singletons. Time point meaning: newly diagnosed GD, antithyroid drugs for less than 3 months. PBMC RNA was the source of the TCR library. The sample also formed part of further work on T cells in Graves' hyperthyroidism and ophthalmopathy.

Here the sequenced sample was peripheral blood mononuclear cells (PBMCs), taken at new diagnosis, from a patient treated with antithyroid drugs. These receptor sequences come from a woman in her twenties or thirties with Graves disease.

The chain uses TRBV29-1 and TRBJ2-7, with D unclear. CDR3 size: 11 residues. Trimming shortened V by 4 bases and J by 3 bases, and 7 bases separated the two germline ends. Per the germline V gene, CDR1 is SQVTM and CDR2 is ANQGSEA. In nucleotides, the CDR3 is TGCAGCGTTGGGGCTCTCTACGAGCAGTACTTC. Amino acid sequence: CSVGALYEQYF.

This clonotype was observed many times. This chain links TRBV6-1 with TRBJ2-4, with 8 bases that match TRBD1. CDR3 length: 19 residues. Trimming took 5 bases from V and 0 from J; bases not matched to a gene: 15. Germline V gives CDR1 MNHNS, CDR2 SASEGT. DNA of the CDR3: TGTGCCAGCAGTCCAGCAGGGGGCCTTGAATCGCTAGCCAAAAACATTCAGTACTTC. Translation: CASSPAGGLESLAKNIQYF.

The chain recombines TRBV29-1 with TRBJ1-2, with D possibly matching TRBD1 (6 bases). Deletions cut 6 bases from V and 3 bases from J, with 14 bases between. CDR1 and CDR2 from the germline V gene are SQVTM and ANQGSEA. The CDR3 loop spans 13 amino acids. CDR3 sequence: CSVPGDEDYGYTF. The CDR3 DNA is TGCAGCGTACCAGGGGACGAGGACTATGGCTACACCTTC.

This clonotype was observed a few times. This chain connects TRBV7-9 to TRBJ2-5, with 13 bases identical to TRBD2. Germline CDR1 is SEHNR and CDR2 is FQNEAQ (reference sequence). The CDR3 is made up of 16 amino acids. V dropped 3 bases and J dropped 2; count of bases not matched to a gene: 3. The CDR3 DNA reads TGTGCCAGCAGCTTTGGACTAGCGGGAGTGCAAGAGACCCAGTACTTC. Translating gives CASSFGLAGVQETQYF.

This clonotype was picked up a small number of times. The CDR3 region is CASSLAVGAVYEQYF. The DNA for the CDR3 is TGCGCCAGCAGCTTGGCCGTGGGGGCGGTCTACGAGCAGTACTTC. V is TRBV5-1 and J is TRBJ2-7; D might be TRBD1 (6 bases). Germline V lookup: CDR1 SGHRS, CDR2 YFSETQ. The V gene lost 0 bases and the J gene lost 3 bases, with 13 bases spanning the gap. The CDR3 is made up of 15 amino acids.

This clonotype was seen at least ten times. V and J are TRBV6-2 or TRBV6-3 and TRBJ2-1, with D perhaps given as TRBD1 or TRBD2 (5 bases each). V lost 6 bases to trimming and J lost 4 bases, with 16 bases between them. Germline CDR1 reads MNHEY; CDR2 reads SVGEGT. There are 15 residues in the CDR3. The CDR3 here is CASSEGTDRYNEQFF. The CDR3, as DNA: TGTGCCAGCAGCGAAGGGACGGATAGATACAATGAGCAGTTCTTC.

This clonotype was recorded at least ten times. The V gene is TRBV7-3, the J gene TRBJ2-6; no reliable D call. V gave up 1 base and J gave up 0 bases, with 7 bases separating them. The CDR3 sequence is 16 residues long. The germline CDR1 and CDR2 sequences are SGHTA and FQGTGA. The DNA for the CDR3 is TGTGCCAGCAGCTTAAAGAGTGGCTCTGGGGCCAACGTCCTGACTTTC. This gives the protein CASSLKSGSGANVLTF.

This clonotype was counted many times. The rearrangement uses TRBV7-9 and TRBJ2-1; TRBD2 aligns across 8 bases. The CDR3 has 16 residues. In germline, CDR1 is SEHNR, CDR2 FQNEAQ (reference sequence). The V gene end was trimmed by 1 base and the J gene end by 2 bases; junction bases not matched to a gene: 4. The CDR3 DNA is TGTGCCAGCAGCTTAGTCGCGGGAGGTGCCTACAATGAGCAGTTCTTC. Amino acids: CASSLVAGGAYNEQFF.

V usage is TRBV7-3 and J usage is TRBJ2-1; 10 bases are a match to TRBD2. Germline V CDR1 and CDR2: SGHTA, FQGTGA. The V segment lost 5 bases and the J segment 5 bases; nucleotides outside the gene matches: 6. This CDR3 is 15 amino acids long. In nucleotides, the CDR3 is TGTGCCAGCAGCCGACTAGCGGGCGTTAACAATGAGCAGTTCTTC. Translating it yields CASSRLAGVNNEQFF.

This clonotype came up many times. The chain links TRBV20-1 to TRBJ1-1; possible D gene TRBD1, 6 bases. The CDR3 has 12 amino acids. The germline V gene encodes CDR1 DFQATT and CDR2 SNEGSKA (reference sequence). The V and J ends lost 1 base and 11 bases respectively, with 14 bases between them. The CDR3 is CSARGGQTSAFF. CDR3 nucleotide sequence: TGCAGTGCTAGAGGGGGGCAAACGTCGGCTTTCTTT.

A remark on this clonotype: Being one base from a much bigger clone, this may be a read error. The rearrangement links TRBV19 to TRBJ1-1; D is possibly TRBD1 (6 bases). The germline V gene encodes CDR1 LNHDA and CDR2 SQIVND (reference sequence). This CDR3 has 15 residues. The ends were cut back, 3 bases at V and 6 bases at J, with 17 bases in the middle. The CDR3 nucleotides are TGTGCCAGTAGTATGGATTTACCAGGGGAGGCTGAAGCTTTCTTT. Amino acids: CASSMDLPGEAEAFF.

The chain links TRBV3-1 to TRBJ2-1; D may be TRBD1 or TRBD2 (7 bases each). This CDR3 has 15 residues. V lost 4 bases and J 4 bases, leaving 14 bases between the germline ends. Looked up from germline, CDR1 is LGHDT and CDR2 is YNNKEL (reference sequence). The CDR3 region is CASSPQGGGYNEQFF. CDR3 in DNA: TGTGCCAGCAGCCCCCAGGGGGGAGGGTACAATGAGCAGTTCTTC.

The CDR3 is CASSQGVPGTMSQPQHF. The CDR3, as DNA: TGCGCCAGCAGCCAAGGGGTTCCAGGGACGATGAGTCAGCCCCAGCATTTT. This rearrangement joins TRBV4-1 to TRBJ1-5, with D possibly being TRBD1 (5 bases). V lost 1 base, J lost 6 bases, and 19 bases lay in between. Germline lookup yields CDR1 MGHRA and CDR2 YSYEKL. There are 17 residues in the CDR3.

This clonotype was seen a few times. The chain is built from TRBV4-1 and TRBJ2-2; 10 bases fit TRBD2. J lost 0 bases, V lost 2 bases, and 6 bases had no gene match. CDR3 length equals 18 residues. Per the germline V gene, CDR1 is MGHRA and CDR2 is YSYEKL. In DNA, the CDR3 is TGCGCCAGCAGCCAACTCAGCGGGAGGGCCCCGAACACCGGGGAGCTGTTTTTT. This codes for CASSQLSGRAPNTGELFF.

This clonotype was seen only a few times. This could be a read error, since a much larger clone is one nucleotide away. This chain uses TRBV2 with TRBJ1-1; D is undetermined. Trimming cost V 5 bases and J 4 bases, with 23 bases left between them. The CDR3 has 17 residues. Looked up from germline, CDR1 is SNHLY and CDR2 is FYNNEI. This CDR3 reads CASSPGIGLSGGTEAFF. CDR3 nucleotide sequence: TGTGCCAGCAGTCCCGGGATAGGGTTATCTGGAGGCACTGAAGCTTTCTTT.

This clonotype was detected many times. The CDR3 sequence is CASSLPLLNEQFF. The CDR3 DNA sequence: TGTGCCAGCAGTTTACCTTTATTGAATGAGCAGTTCTTC. The V call is TRBV12-3 or TRBV12-4, the J call TRBJ2-3; D gene unclear. The end of the DNA is better explained by TRBJ2-1, so the J call may be wrong. There are 13 residues in the CDR3.

This clonotype was picked up many times. In DNA form, the CDR3 reads TGTGCCAGCAGCTTGCCTTCTAGCGGGCTGAGCACAGATACGCAGTATTTT. Translating it yields CASSLPSSGLSTDTQYF. The rearrangement uses TRBV5-4 and TRBJ2-3; 8 bases match TRBD2. Trimming cost V 1 base and J 0 bases; bases outside gene matches: 7. CDR3 length: 17 amino acids. From germline, CDR1 is SGHNT and CDR2 YYREEE (reference sequence). The full variable domain, rest sourced from reference TRBV5-4 and TRBJ2-3, is ETGVTQSPTHLIKTRGQQVTLRCSSQSGHNTVSWYQQALGQGPQFIFQYYREEENGRGNFPPRFSGLQFPNYSSELNVNALELDDSALYLCASSLPSSGLSTDTQYFGPGTRLTVL.

This clonotype was recorded once. The chain has TRBV20-1 and TRBJ2-7; TRBD2 matches 8 bases. With 6 bases clipped from V and 0 bases from J, the junction kept 10 bases outside the gene matches. The CDR3 runs 15 residues. Germline V gene data show CDR1 as DFQATT and CDR2 as SNEGSKA (reference sequence). The CDR3 sequence: CSAADPGTSSYEQYF. CDR3 bases: TGCAGTGCCGCAGATCCCGGGACTAGCTCCTACGAGCAGTACTTC.

The chain couples TRBV29-1 to TRBJ1-2, with a tentative D call TRBD1 (5 bases). Germline assignment: CDR1 SQVTM and CDR2 ANQGSEA. Trimming took 1 base from V and 4 from J, leaving 13 bases between them. This CDR3 has 14 residues. In DNA form, the CDR3 reads TGCAGCGTTGAAGGTCCCGGGACCGTCTATGGCTACACCTTC. This codes for CSVEGPGTVYGYTF.